The 30 T cell receptor beta chains below all came from one sample that was sequenced in a study of CD8 T cells in Susac syndrome. An amount of RNA that ranged from roughly 0.5 to 1 ug was reverse transcribed with random hexamers. TCRdb redid the calling of the immunoSEQ multiplex PCR reads with MiXCR, one entry per CDR3 protein. The sample lists 95,000 to 150,000 distinct CDR3 sequences, about 93% occurring once. What was sequenced was CD8+ T cells from PBMCs. These receptors came from a human donor with Susac syndrome.

The chain couples TRBV6-4 to TRBJ1-5; weak D call: TRBD1 (5 bases). Trimming took off 0 bases at V and 2 bases at J, with 14 bases between the two ends. The CDR3 is 17 amino acids. Germline V gives CDR1 MRHNA, CDR2 SNTAGT. The CDR3 sequence is CASSDSILRGRNQPQHF. DNA of the CDR3: TGTGCCAGCAGTGACTCGATTTTGAGGGGTCGCAATCAGCCCCAGCATTTT.

The J gene is TRBJ2-5, the V gene TRBV11-2; no reliable D call. The germline V gene encodes CDR1 SGHAT and CDR2 FQNNGV. This CDR3 has 15 residues. V lost 0 bases and J 1 base, leaving 9 bases between the germline ends. The CDR3 sequence: CASSLERRTQETQYF. CDR3 coding DNA: TGTGCCAGCAGCTTAGAACGTCGGACCCAAGAGACCCAGTACTTC.

This clonotype came up once. This sequence joins TRBV9 and TRBJ2-1; D is perhaps TRBD2 (6 bases). Germline V gives CDR1 SGDLS, CDR2 YYNGEE. The germline V and J ends were trimmed by 0 bases and 0 bases, with 13 bases remaining between them. The length of the CDR3 is 17 residues. CDR3 in amino acids: CASSVGGVGGSYNEQFF. The DNA for the CDR3 is TGTGCCAGCAGCGTAGGAGGCGTGGGGGGCTCCTACAATGAGCAGTTCTTC.

This chain links TRBV6-5 with TRBJ2-7, with 9 bases aligning to TRBD2. CDR3 length: 14 amino acids. V lost 7 bases and J lost 2; bases outside the gene matches: 6. The germline V gene has CDR1 MNHEY and CDR2 SVGAGI. CDR3 amino acids: CASNQASGTYEQYF. The CDR3 DNA follows: TGTGCCAGCAATCAGGCTAGCGGGACCTACGAGCAGTACTTC.

The chain uses TRBV27 and TRBJ2-7; 10 nucleotides agree with TRBD2. This CDR3 has 15 residues. V gave up 0 bases and J gave up 4 bases; unmatched junction bases: 3. Per germline, CDR1 MNHEY and CDR2 SMNVEV (reference sequence). The CDR3 DNA reads as TGTGCCAGCAGTTTATCCCTAGCGGGAGATTACGAGCAGTACTTC. Its protein product is CASSLSLAGDYEQYF.

The chain joins TRBV20-1 to TRBJ1-2; D remains ambiguous. Between the trimmed V and J ends, which lost 3 bases and 6 bases, there was a span of 5 bases. The CDR3 is 10 residues long. Germline lookup yields CDR1 DFQATT and CDR2 SNEGSKA (reference sequence). The CDR3 region has the DNA TGCAGTGCTAGGGTAGATGGCTACACCTTC. Translating gives CSARVDGYTF.

CDR3 nucleotide sequence: TGTGCCAGCAGTCGAGCCGGTACTCAGGGGGCGGATGGCTACACCTTC. Translated: CASSRAGTQGADGYTF. V usage is TRBV6-6 and J usage is TRBJ1-2; 8 bases align to TRBD1. Germline values: CDR1 MNHNY, CDR2 SVGAGI (reference sequence). The CDR3 length is 16 residues. With 5 bases clipped from V and 6 bases from J, the junction kept 14 bases outside the gene matches.

The chain carries TRBV4-3 and TRBJ2-4, with TRBD2 matching 10 bases. Trimming took 1 base from V and 1 from J; bases not matched to a gene: 4. Germline CDR1 is LGHNA and CDR2 is YSLEER. The CDR3 sequence is 17 residues long. CDR3 protein: CASSQGLAGVAKNIQYF. CDR3 DNA sequence: TGCGCCAGCAGCCAAGGCCTAGCGGGAGTGGCCAAAAACATTCAGTACTTC.

The chain combines TRBV5-1 with TRBJ2-7, with unresolved D. With 0 bases removed from V and 1 base from J, the gap between germline ends came to 29 bases. This CDR3 comprises 21 residues. Per germline, CDR1 SGHRS and CDR2 YFSETQ. CDR3 in amino acids: CASSLALRNPIGPSASYEQYF. The CDR3 bases are TGCGCCAGCAGCTTGGCGTTAAGGAACCCAATTGGGCCGAGCGCATCCTACGAGCAGTACTTC.

This clonotype appeared once. The V and J genes are TRBV20-1 and TRBJ2-7, with D perhaps TRBD2 (5 bases). The V gene's germline CDR1 is DFQATT and CDR2 SNEGSKA (reference sequence). Trimming left V 3 bases short and J 4 bases short, with 13 bases between. CDR3 size: 13 residues. Here the CDR3 DNA reads TGCAGTGCTAGTCACGGGAAAGGGTACGAGCAGTACTTC. Encoded protein: CSASHGKGYEQYF.

The chain employs TRBV7-9 and TRBJ2-1; TRBD2 matches at 8 bases. Germline values: CDR1 SEHNR, CDR2 FQNEAQ (reference sequence). This CDR3 region has 13 residues. Trimming cost V 4 bases and J 7 bases; bases outside gene matches: 3. The DNA of the CDR3 is TGTGCCAGCAGCTGGGGACTAGGGAATGAGCAGTTCTTC. It codes for CASSWGLGNEQFF.

The genes are TRBV6-4 and TRBJ2-3; 9 positions match TRBD1. This CDR3 comprises 15 residues. Germline V gene data show CDR1 as MRHNA and CDR2 as SNTAGT. V gave up 8 bases and J gave up 2 bases; unmatched junction bases: 8. CDR3 nucleotide sequence: TGTGCCAGCGGCCCAGGGACAGGGACCACAGATACGCAGTATTTT. Protein: CASGPGTGTTDTQYF.

The J gene is TRBJ2-3, the V gene TRBV30; TRBD1 agrees at 12 bases. Germline trimming cut 5 bases from V and 4 bases from J; bases unmatched to any gene: 7. The CDR3 covers 15 residues. CDR1 and CDR2 (germline): GTSNPN, SVGIG (reference sequence). This CDR3 is CAWRLGTGGPDTQYF. The CDR3 DNA follows: TGTGCCTGGCGCCTGGGGACAGGGGGCCCAGATACGCAGTATTTT.

The rearrangement uses TRBV6-2 or TRBV6-3 and TRBJ2-5; 9 bases fit TRBD2. Losses at the gene ends were 5 bases for V and 5 bases for J; bases not matched to a gene: 6. Per the germline V gene, CDR1 is MNHEY and CDR2 is SVGEGT. There are 14 residues in the CDR3. Here the CDR3 reads CASSAGTSSETQYF. The CDR3 DNA follows: TGTGCCAGCAGTGCCGGGACTAGCAGTGAGACCCAGTACTTC.

The chain links TRBV6-6 to TRBJ2-3; perhaps D is TRBD1 or TRBD2 (5 bases each). This CDR3 has 15 amino acids. Germline V CDR1 and CDR2: MNHNY, SVGAGI (reference sequence). Trimming took off 7 bases at V and 0 bases at J, with 14 bases between the two ends. The CDR3 is CASTPGTVSTDTQYF. The DNA of the CDR3 is TGTGCCAGCACCCCCGGGACCGTGAGCACAGATACGCAGTATTTT.

The J gene is TRBJ1-2, the V gene TRBV19; D gene ambiguous. The V gene's germline CDR1 is LNHDA and CDR2 SQIVND (reference sequence). CDR3 length: 11 amino acids. Trimming shortened V by 6 bases and J by 8 bases, and 10 bases separated the two germline ends. The CDR3 coding sequence is TGTGCCAGTAGGCGAGTGTTGGGCTACACCTTC. Its translation is CASRRVLGYTF.

V gene TRBV20-1 combines with J gene TRBJ2-7; the D gene is possibly TRBD2 (5 bases). CDR1 is DFQATT, CDR2 SNEGSKA, per germline (reference sequence). Trimming pared 2 bases from V and 0 bases from J, leaving 14 bases between. This CDR3 has 15 residues. Here the CDR3 reads CSARRAGSSSYEQYF. In DNA, the CDR3 is TGCAGTGCTAGAAGGGCGGGTTCGAGCTCCTACGAGCAGTACTTC.

The rearrangement joins TRBV4-1 to TRBJ2-1; D unresolved. CDR3 length: 16 amino acids. Germline V CDR1 and CDR2: MGHRA, YSYEKL. V shed 0 bases and J shed 0 bases, with 9 bases lying between them. CDR3 bases: TGCGCCAGCAGCCAAGACCACTCAAACTCCTACAATGAGCAGTTCTTC. This translates into CASSQDHSNSYNEQFF.

The CDR3 loop reads CASSFSGNEQYF. As DNA, the CDR3 is TGTGCCAGCAGCTTTTCAGGTAACGAGCAGTACTTC. The chain links TRBV11-3 to TRBJ2-7, with D unclear. Trimming removed 3 bases at V and 5 bases at J, with 8 bases between. Germline V gene lookup returns CDR1 SGHNT and CDR2 YENEEA. CDR3 size: 12 residues.

J is TRBJ2-5 and V is TRBV4-1; D may be TRBD2 (5 bases). Per the germline V gene, CDR1 is MGHRA and CDR2 is YSYEKL. Trimming pared 0 bases from V and 5 bases from J, leaving 19 bases between. This CDR3 is built from 17 residues. This CDR3 is CASSQDLWRSIWETQYF. The CDR3 bases are TGCGCCAGCAGCCAAGATCTTTGGAGGTCGATCTGGGAGACCCAGTACTTC.

The chain uses TRBV27 and TRBJ2-2; D unresolved. Per germline, CDR1 MNHEY and CDR2 SMNVEV (reference sequence). Trimming took off 2 bases at V and 5 bases at J, with 15 bases between the two ends. The CDR3 has 16 residues. Here the CDR3 reads CASSLAQNWGTGELFF. As DNA, the CDR3 is TGTGCCAGCAGTTTAGCGCAAAATTGGGGTACCGGGGAGCTGTTTTTT.

The table lists this clonotype with a count of one. This sequence joins TRBV27 and TRBJ1-5; a weak D match, TRBD1 (6 bases). Between the trimmed V and J ends, which lost 6 bases and 5 bases, there was a span of 11 bases. The CDR3 is made up of 13 amino acids. The germline V gene encodes CDR1 MNHEY and CDR2 SMNVEV (reference sequence). In DNA form, the CDR3 reads TGTGCCAGCAGAAGACAGGAGGATCAGCCCCAGCATTTT. Its translation is CASRRQEDQPQHF.

The chain has TRBV4-1 and TRBJ2-6; perhaps D is TRBD1 or TRBD2 (5 bases each). V was pared by 0 bases and J by 5 bases, with 26 bases between. Germline CDR1 and CDR2: MGHRA and YSYEKL. The CDR3 sequence is 21 residues long. DNA of the CDR3: TGCGCCAGCAGCCAAGATCATTGGGATACGGGGCCACATCTTTGGGCCAACGTCCTGACTTTC. It specifies CASSQDHWDTGPHLWANVLTF.

This chain connects TRBV19 to TRBJ1-5, with no clear D. There are 12 residues in the CDR3. V dropped 5 bases and J dropped 8 bases, with 10 bases sitting between them. Germline values: CDR1 LNHDA, CDR2 SQIVND (reference sequence). DNA of the CDR3: TGTGCCAGTAGTCCCTCTGCAGAGCCCCAGCATTTT. Its protein product is CASSPSAEPQHF.

V is TRBV29-1 and J is TRBJ2-1; D gene ambiguous. CDR3 size: 15 residues. Trimming cost V 4 bases and J 1 base, with 14 bases left between them. Germline V gene data show CDR1 as SQVTM and CDR2 as ANQGSEA. Written as DNA, the CDR3 is TGCAGCGTTGCCCGCCCTAGAAGTTCCTACAATGAGCAGTTCTTC. Residues: CSVARPRSSYNEQFF.

The genes are TRBV5-4 and TRBJ2-5, with 7 bases identical to TRBD1. From germline, CDR1 is SGHNT and CDR2 YYREEE (reference sequence). Trimming at V came to 2 bases and at J to 4 bases, leaving 11 bases not matched to a gene. This CDR3 spans 16 amino acids. For the CDR3, the DNA is TGTGCCAGCAGCTTCCTCGACAGGCCAGGGGGAGAGACCCAGTACTTC. Encoded protein: CASSFLDRPGGETQYF. The whole variable domain, remainder taken from reference TRBV5-4 and TRBJ2-5, is ETGVTQSPTHLIKTRGQQVTLRCSSQSGHNTVSWYQQALGQGPQFIFQYYREEENGRGNFPPRFSGLQFPNYSSELNVNALELDDSALYLCASSFLDRPGGETQYFGPGTRLLVL.

This chain links TRBV12-3 or TRBV12-4 with TRBJ1-4; weak D call: TRBD1 (6 bases). V was cut by 4 bases and J by 4 bases, with 13 bases left in between. This CDR3 region has 15 residues. For the CDR3, the DNA is TGTGCCAGCAGTTCAGGACAGACTGATAATGAAAAACTGTTTTTT. The encoded protein is CASSSGQTDNEKLFF.

The CDR3 is CATSRDRAETYGYTF. CDR3 DNA sequence: TGTGCCACCAGCAGAGATCGGGCGGAAACCTATGGCTACACCTTC. J is TRBJ1-2 and V is TRBV15; no firm D call. This CDR3 has 15 residues. The germline gives CDR1 LNHNV, CDR2 YYDKDF (reference sequence). Trimming shortened V by 0 bases and J by 4 bases, and 12 bases separated the two germline ends.

The chain joins TRBV6-5 to TRBJ1-2, with D perhaps matching TRBD1 (5 bases). Germline V CDR1 and CDR2: MNHEY, SVGAGI. V was trimmed by 8 bases and J by 7 bases, leaving 11 bases between them. This CDR3 region has 11 residues. Written as DNA, the CDR3 is TGTGCCAGCGGCGAGGGGTTTGGCTACACCTTC. This codes for CASGEGFGYTF.

J is TRBJ2-2 and V is TRBV5-1, with 10 bases that match TRBD2. V shed 4 bases and J 0 bases; nucleotides not matched to a gene: 9. This CDR3 region has 18 residues. Germline CDR1 and CDR2: SGHRS and YFSETQ. CDR3 loop: CASSILAGPLANTGELFF. The CDR3 DNA sequence: TGCGCCAGCAGCATACTAGCGGGACCACTCGCGAACACCGGGGAGCTGTTTTTT.